This T cell receptor beta chain was captured in a study of T cells in Graves' hyperthyroidism and ophthalmopathy. Amplification yielded TCR beta CDR3 regions, with RNA transcripts as the source. The TCR CDR3 first-round RT-PCR relied on the HTBI primer set. TCRdb ran MiXCR on the multiplex PCR reads and lists one entry per CDR3 protein. The sample records around 340,000 distinct CDR3 sequences, about a sixth being singletons. The CDR3 sequence is 16 residues long. The V gene's germline CDR1 is MDHEN and CDR2 SYDVKM. This clonotype came up a few times. Mismatch with germline at one junction end may stem from a read error.

The receptor was isolated from a woman aged 25 to 39 with Graves' hyperthyroidism that later progressed to Graves' ophthalmopathy. The sequenced sample was blood. The gene calls are TRBV28 and TRBJ2-7, with 7 positions matching TRBD2. CDR3 protein: CASRSGRPGRTYGQYF. The CDR3 DNA sequence: TGTGCCAGCCGCTCCGGGAGGCCGGGGAGAACCTACGGGCAGTACTTC. The full variable domain, with the rest looked up from reference TRBV28 and TRBJ2-7, is DVKVTQSSRYLVKRTGEKVFLECVQDMDHENMFWYRQDPGLGLRLIYFSYDVKMKEKGDIPEGYSVSREKKERFSLILESASTNQTSMYLCASRSGRPGRTYGQYFGPGTRLTVT.